A single sample gave rise to the 17 T cell receptor beta chains below, sequenced in a study of beta chain features in type 1 diabetes. What was sequenced were expressed TCRB transcripts, since all of the isolated RNA had been reverse transcribed. Produced via immunoSEQ multiplex PCR; TCRdb's table is partial and in-frame only. The sample holds about 930,000 clones, about a sixth seen once. The sample taken for sequencing was naive CD4+ T cells from blood. The receptors derive from a woman aged 18-29 years in good health.

In its sample, this clone was seen a few times. The chain has TRBV6-5 and TRBJ2-7, with D hard to call. There are 13 residues in the CDR3. Germline V CDR1 and CDR2: MNHEY, SVGAGI. The V gene lost 5 bases and the J gene lost 0 bases, with 8 bases spanning the gap. CDR3 in DNA: TGTGCCAGCAGTAAGACGGTCTCCTACGAGCAGTACTTC. Residues: CASSKTVSYEQYF.

This clone was seen more than once but under ten times. The chain is built from TRBV7-9 and TRBJ1-1; unclear D gene. There are 13 residues in the CDR3. CDR1 is SEHNR and CDR2 is FQNEAQ in the germline V gene (reference sequence). The V and J ends lost 3 bases and 4 bases respectively, with 9 bases between them. CDR3 DNA sequence: TGTGCCAGCAGCTTTACAAGACCCACTGAAGCTTTCTTT. Translating gives CASSFTRPTEAFF.

This clone was seen only a few times. The chain carries TRBV7-8 and TRBJ2-6; possible D gene TRBD1, 6 bases. The V end lost 5 bases, the J end lost 2 bases, and 13 bases lay between the germline ends. Germline CDR1 SGHVS, CDR2 FQNEAQ. The CDR3 loop spans 16 amino acids. As DNA, the CDR3 is TGTGCCAGCAGCGACCACAGGGTTCCTGGGGCCAACGTCCTGACTTTC. Translating it yields CASSDHRVPGANVLTF.

This clone was seen a few times. The chain uses TRBV5-1 and TRBJ2-5; maybe TRBD2 (6 bases). The CDR3 loop spans 12 amino acids. Germline-derived CDR1 and CDR2 are SGHRS and YFSETQ. Trimming left V 3 bases short and J 5 bases short, with 8 bases between. CDR3 bases: TGCGCCAGCAGCTGGGAGGCGGAGACCCAGTACTTC. This codes for CASSWEAETQYF.

V and J are TRBV10-3 and TRBJ2-7; maybe TRBD1 (6 bases). Trimming pared 8 bases from V and 0 bases from J, leaving 14 bases between. This CDR3 contains 14 residues. CDR1 and CDR2 (germline): ENHRY, SYGVKD. Here the CDR3 reads CAIQDSVSSYEQYF. DNA for the CDR3: TGTGCCATCCAGGACAGCGTCAGCTCCTACGAGCAGTACTTC.

The V and J genes are TRBV15 and TRBJ2-2; unclear D gene. The germline gives CDR1 LNHNV, CDR2 YYDKDF (reference sequence). The CDR3 spans 15 residues. Deletions cut 3 bases from V and 0 bases from J, with 8 bases between. CDR3 bases: TGTGCCACCAGCAGGGACGGTGCGAACACCGGGGAGCTGTTTTTT. Protein: CATSRDGANTGELFF.

This clone was detected only a few times. The chain links TRBV2 to TRBJ1-5; TRBD1 might be the D (6 bases). Trimming removed 5 bases from V and 4 bases from J, with 12 bases in between. The germline V gene has CDR1 SNHLY and CDR2 FYNNEI. The CDR3 totals 14 residues. The CDR3: CASSLGHRNQPQHF. Here the CDR3 DNA reads TGTGCCAGCAGTTTGGGACACCGGAATCAGCCCCAGCATTTT.

This clone has only a few counts. The chain joins TRBV29-1 to TRBJ1-3; a possible D gene is TRBD1 (6 bases). The V end lost 7 bases, the J end lost 0 bases, and 13 bases lay between the germline ends. This CDR3 region has 14 residues. Germline-derived CDR1 and CDR2 are SQVTM and ANQGSEA. The CDR3 region has the DNA TGCAGCGCCCACACAGGGAGCTCTGGAAACACCATATATTTT. Its protein is CSAHTGSSGNTIYF.

This clone was seen only a few times. The CDR3 DNA is TGTGCCAGCAGGCGAGGACAGGGGGGCGAGACCCAGTACTTC. It translates to CASRRGQGGETQYF. The chain has TRBV5-4 and TRBJ2-5; 10 positions agree with TRBD1. The CDR3 loop spans 14 amino acids. V shed 5 bases and J 5 bases; nucleotides not matched to a gene: 6. Per the germline V gene, CDR1 is SGHNT and CDR2 is YYREEE (reference sequence). The entire variable domain, with the rest obtained from reference TRBV5-4 and TRBJ2-5, is as follows: ETGVTQSPTHLIKTRGQQVTLRCSSQSGHNTVSWYQQALGQGPQFIFQYYREEENGRGNFPPRFSGLQFPNYSSELNVNALELDDSALYLCASRRGQGGETQYFGPGTRLLVL.

This clone was observed a few times. The genes are TRBV2 and TRBJ2-3, with D unresolved. Germline values: CDR1 SNHLY, CDR2 FYNNEI. V gave up 6 bases and J gave up 2 bases, with 9 bases separating them. This CDR3 spans 13 amino acids. The CDR3 DNA is TGTGCCAGCAGCCCGGACCTCACAGATACGCAGTATTTT. Its protein is CASSPDLTDTQYF.

The chain uses TRBV10-3 and TRBJ1-5, with TRBD1 matching over 9 bases. This CDR3 has 15 amino acids. V was clipped by 3 bases and J by 7 bases; unmatched bases: 7. The germline CDR1 and CDR2 sequences are ENHRY and SYGVKD. CDR3 DNA: TGTGCCATCAGTGAAGGGACAGGGAGGACCCAGCCCCAGCATTTT. It translates to CAISEGTGRTQPQHF.

For the CDR3, the DNA is TGTGCCAGCAGTTTCGGACTAGCGGGAGGGCTGATGGTAAGGAATGAGCAGTTCTTC. This translates into CASSFGLAGGLMVRNEQFF. J is TRBJ2-1 and V is TRBV28, with 15 positions matching TRBD2. In germline, CDR1 is MDHEN, CDR2 SYDVKM. V shed 3 bases, J shed 7 bases, and the junction held 13 bases outside the gene matches. CDR3 size: 19 residues.

The genes are TRBV5-1 and TRBJ2-7; TRBD1 might be the D (5 bases). Germline values: CDR1 SGHRS, CDR2 YFSETQ. The CDR3 is made up of 14 amino acids. The ends were cut back, 4 bases at V and 2 bases at J, with 13 bases in the middle. The CDR3 DNA reads TGCGCCAGCAGCCTACCCACAGGACCCTACGAGCAGTACTTC. Amino acid sequence: CASSLPTGPYEQYF.

The chain links TRBV21-1 to TRBJ2-1; whether TRBD2, the table's D call, matches the DNA was not checked. TRBV21-1 is listed as a pseudogene. This CDR3 has 15 residues. In DNA, the CDR3 is TGTGCCGAACGCGTGCGGGATTTCTCCTACAATGAGCAGTTCTTC. It yields the protein CAERVRDFSYNEQFF.

The V call is TRBV14, the J call TRBJ2-1; maybe TRBD2 (6 bases). The V end was cut by 2 bases, the J end by 7 bases, with 12 bases between. CDR3 length: 14 residues. Per the germline V gene, CDR1 is SGHDN and CDR2 is FVKESK. The CDR3 protein is CASSQPPRGNEQFF. For the CDR3, the DNA is TGTGCCAGCAGCCAACCCCCGCGGGGAAATGAGCAGTTCTTC.

The J gene is TRBJ2-7, the V gene TRBV7-2; maybe TRBD1 (5 bases). Germline V gene sequence: CDR1 SGHTA, CDR2 FQGNSA. The CDR3 has 14 amino acids. V was shortened by 1 base and J by 6 bases, with 13 bases between the two germline ends. The CDR3 loop is CASSLEPRATEQYF. The CDR3 DNA is TGTGCCAGCAGCTTAGAGCCCAGGGCTACCGAGCAGTACTTC.

The chain carries TRBV27 and TRBJ2-7; the match to TRBD2 covers 9 bases. In germline, CDR1 is MNHEY, CDR2 SMNVEV (reference sequence). V trimming: 6 bases; J trimming: 6 bases; junction bases outside the gene matches: 27. The CDR3 runs to 20 residues. This CDR3 reads CASSTMPRGIAGGPTREQYF. CDR3 nucleotides: TGTGCCAGCAGCACAATGCCAAGGGGGATCGCGGGAGGGCCTACGCGCGAGCAGTACTTC.